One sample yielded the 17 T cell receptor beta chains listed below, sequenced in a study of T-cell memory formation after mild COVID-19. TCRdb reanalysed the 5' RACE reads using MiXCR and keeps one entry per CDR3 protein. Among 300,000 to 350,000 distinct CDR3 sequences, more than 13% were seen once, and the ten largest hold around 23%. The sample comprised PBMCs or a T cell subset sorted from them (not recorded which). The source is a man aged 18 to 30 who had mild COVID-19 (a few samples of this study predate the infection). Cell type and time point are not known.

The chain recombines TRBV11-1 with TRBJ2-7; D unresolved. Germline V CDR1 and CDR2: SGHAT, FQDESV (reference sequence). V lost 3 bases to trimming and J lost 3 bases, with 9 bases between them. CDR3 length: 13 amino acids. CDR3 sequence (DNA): TGTGCCAGCAGCTTCGCAGATATCTACGAGCAGTACGTC. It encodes CASSFADIYEQYV.

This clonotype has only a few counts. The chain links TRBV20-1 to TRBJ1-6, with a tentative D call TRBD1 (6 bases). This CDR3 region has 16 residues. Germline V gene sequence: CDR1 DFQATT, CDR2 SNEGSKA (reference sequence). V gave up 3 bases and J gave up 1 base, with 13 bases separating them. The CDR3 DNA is TGCAGTGCTAGGGGCAGGGGAACATCCTATAATTCACCCCTCCACTTT. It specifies CSARGRGTSYNSPLHF.

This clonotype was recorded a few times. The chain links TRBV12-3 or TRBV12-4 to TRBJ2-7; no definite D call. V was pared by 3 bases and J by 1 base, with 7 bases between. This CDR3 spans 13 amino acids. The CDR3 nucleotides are TGTGCCAGCAGTTTTTCGGGTTCCTACGAGCAGTACGTC. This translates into CASSFSGSYEQYV.

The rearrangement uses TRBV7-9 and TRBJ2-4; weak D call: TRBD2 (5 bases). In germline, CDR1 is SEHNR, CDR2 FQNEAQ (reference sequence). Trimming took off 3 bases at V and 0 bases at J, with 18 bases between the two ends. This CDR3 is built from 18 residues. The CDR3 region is CASSLISSRAGAKNIQYF. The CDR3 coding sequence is TGTGCCAGCAGCTTGATTTCTAGCAGAGCCGGAGCCAAAAACATTCAGTACTTC.

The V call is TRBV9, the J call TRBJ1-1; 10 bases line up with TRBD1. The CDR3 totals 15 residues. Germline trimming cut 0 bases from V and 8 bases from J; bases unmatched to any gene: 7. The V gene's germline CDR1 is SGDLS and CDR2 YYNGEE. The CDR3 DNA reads TGTGCCAGCAGCGTAGGGGGACAGGGGCGTTTGGAAGCTTTCTTT. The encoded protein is CASSVGGQGRLEAFF.

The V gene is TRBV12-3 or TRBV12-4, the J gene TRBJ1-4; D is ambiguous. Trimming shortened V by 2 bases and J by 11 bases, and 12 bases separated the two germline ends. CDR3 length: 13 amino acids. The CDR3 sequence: CASSLSMGWKLFF. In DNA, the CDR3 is TGTGCCAGCAGTTTAAGTATGGGGTGGAAACTGTTTTTT.

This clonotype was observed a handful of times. CDR3 amino acids: CASRDRGLYTEAFF. The CDR3 DNA reads TGTGCCAGCAGGGACAGGGGGCTTTACACTGAAGCTTTCTTT. The rearrangement links TRBV12-3 or TRBV12-4 to TRBJ1-1; the match to TRBD1 covers 11 bases. Trimming took 6 bases from V and 3 from J; bases not matched to a gene: 3. This CDR3 has 14 residues.

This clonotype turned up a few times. Here the CDR3 reads CASSPTGGSPGYTF. CDR3 bases: TGTGCCAGCAGTCCCACCGGAGGTTCCCCTGGCTACACCTTC. The chain links TRBV6-4 to TRBJ1-2; no reliable D call. Germline loops: CDR1 MRHNA, CDR2 SNTAGT. Trimming removed 5 bases from V and 7 bases from J, with 17 bases in between. CDR3 size: 14 residues.

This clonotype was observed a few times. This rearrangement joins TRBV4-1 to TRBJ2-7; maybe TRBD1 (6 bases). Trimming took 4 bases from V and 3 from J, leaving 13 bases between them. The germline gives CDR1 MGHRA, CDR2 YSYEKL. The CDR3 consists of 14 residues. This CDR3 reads CASSLLDSDYEQYF. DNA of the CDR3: TGCGCCAGCAGCCTGTTGGACAGTGACTACGAGCAGTACTTC.

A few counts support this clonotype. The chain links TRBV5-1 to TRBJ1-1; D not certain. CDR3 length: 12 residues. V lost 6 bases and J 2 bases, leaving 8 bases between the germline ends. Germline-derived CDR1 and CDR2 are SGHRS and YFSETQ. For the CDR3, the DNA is TGCGCCAGCATGAGCGTCAACACTGAAGCTTTCTTT. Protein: CASMSVNTEAFF. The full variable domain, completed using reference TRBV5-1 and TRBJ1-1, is KAGVTQTPRYLIKTRGQQVTLSCSPISGHRSVSWYQQTPGQGLQFLFEYFSETQRNKGNFPGRFSGRQFSNSRSEMNVSTLELGDSALYLCASMSVNTEAFFGQGTRLTVV.

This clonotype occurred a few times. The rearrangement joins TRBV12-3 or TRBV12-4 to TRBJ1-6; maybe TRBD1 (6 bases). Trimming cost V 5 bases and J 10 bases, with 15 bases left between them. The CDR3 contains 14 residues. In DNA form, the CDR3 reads TGTGCCAGCAGTCTCCCGGGGGGCGGATCACCCCTCCACTTT. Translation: CASSLPGGGSPLHF.

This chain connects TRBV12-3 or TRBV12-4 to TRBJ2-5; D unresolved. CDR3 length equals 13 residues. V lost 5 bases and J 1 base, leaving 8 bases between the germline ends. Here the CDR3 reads CASSPDTQETQYF. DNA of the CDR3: TGTGCCAGCAGTCCCGACACCCAAGAGACCCAGTACTTC.

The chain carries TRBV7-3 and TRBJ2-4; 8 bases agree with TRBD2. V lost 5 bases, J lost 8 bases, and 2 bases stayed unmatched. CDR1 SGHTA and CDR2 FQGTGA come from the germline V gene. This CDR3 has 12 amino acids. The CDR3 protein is CASSPGGDIQYF. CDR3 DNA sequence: TGTGCCAGCAGCCCGGGGGGGGACATTCAGTACTTC.

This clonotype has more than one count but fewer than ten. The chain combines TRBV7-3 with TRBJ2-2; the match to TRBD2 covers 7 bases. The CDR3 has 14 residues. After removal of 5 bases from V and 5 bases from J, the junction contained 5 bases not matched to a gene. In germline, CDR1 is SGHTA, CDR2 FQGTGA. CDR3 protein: CASSRDYGTGELFF. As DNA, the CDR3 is TGTGCCAGCAGCCGGGACTATGGGACCGGGGAGCTGTTTTTT.

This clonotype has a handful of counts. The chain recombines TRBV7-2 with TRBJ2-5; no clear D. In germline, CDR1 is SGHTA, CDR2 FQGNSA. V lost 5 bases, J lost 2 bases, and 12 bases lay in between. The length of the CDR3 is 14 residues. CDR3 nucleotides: TGTGCCAGCAGCGCCTACGGGCGGCAAGAGACCCAGTACTTC. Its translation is CASSAYGRQETQYF.

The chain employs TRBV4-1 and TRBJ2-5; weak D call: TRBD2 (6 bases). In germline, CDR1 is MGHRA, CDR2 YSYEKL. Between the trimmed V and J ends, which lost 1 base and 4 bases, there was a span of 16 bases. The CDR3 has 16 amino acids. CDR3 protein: CASSQVGTPITETQYF. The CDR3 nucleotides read TGCGCCAGCAGCCAAGTTGGGACTCCTATTACAGAGACCCAGTACTTC.

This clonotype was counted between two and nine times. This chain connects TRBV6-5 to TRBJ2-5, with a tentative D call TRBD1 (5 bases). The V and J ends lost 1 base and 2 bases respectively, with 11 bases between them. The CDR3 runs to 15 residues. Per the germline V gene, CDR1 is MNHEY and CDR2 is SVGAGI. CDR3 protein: CASSYWQGLQETQYF. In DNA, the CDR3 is TGTGCCAGCAGTTACTGGCAGGGTTTGCAAGAGACCCAGTACTTC.